This T cell receptor (beta chain) was recorded in a study of OX40 agonist ivuxolimab in advanced cancers. Study-wide context: Administration of intravenous ivuxolimab to patients occurred every 2 weeks at 0.01 to 10 mg/kg.

Notes on this clone: Its specificity is unknown.

Study-wide results and limits: More expanded clones were seen, on average, in CD8+ T cells than in CD4+. CD4+ and CD8+ blood T cells expanded clonally by week 6 at 0.1 to 3.0 mg/kg.

Repertoires were generated with immunoSEQ multiplex PCR, while TCRdb's copy carries only in-frame clones and drops some. The data contain approximately 69,000 clones, roughly 90% of them seen just once; the ten biggest clones take up around 0.3%. V shed 3 bases and J 7 bases; nucleotides not matched to a gene: 1. This CDR3 comprises 13 residues. Germline-derived CDR1 and CDR2 are SGHVS and FQNEAQ. V usage is TRBV7-8 and J usage is TRBJ1-2, with 11 bases aligning to TRBD1. The sample here was CD4+ or CD8+ T cells sorted from blood, taken in a trial of the OX40 agonist ivuxolimab. This clonotype originated in an adult with an advanced solid tumor such as melanoma, head and neck, liver or kidney cancer. CDR3 bases: TGTGCCAGCAGCTTGGGACAGGGGGGTGGCTACACCTTC. Translated: CASSLGQGGGYTF.